This entry describes one T cell receptor beta chain. The data originate from a study of blood T cell repertoires in COVID-19. The overall study: Sites across the United States, Italy and Spain contributed samples from acute and convalescent COVID-19. Sample material is recorded as cDNA or gDNA derived from T cells, B-cell-depleted T cells, or PBMCs.

Study processing details: Amplification with reference gene primers provided the estimates of nucleated cell counts. Using immunoSEQ multiplex PCR, the repertoire was profiled, and TCRdb retains in-frame clones only, with some absent. V and J calls and clone size follow that table, whereas D and trimming were derived from the DNA. This repertoire shows about 58,000 clones, about 78% found once; its top ten account for 4.9%. The sequence came from a human donor in a cohort sampled during active COVID-19. The sample taken for sequencing was peripheral blood.

DNA of the CDR3: TGTGCCAGCAGTTCGGGACAGCATCTAAATCAGCCCCAGCATTTT. It codes for CASSSGQHLNQPQHF. The chain combines TRBV5-8 with TRBJ1-5; 7 bases match TRBD1. CDR1 and CDR2 from the germline V gene are SGHTS and YDEGEE. There are 15 residues in the CDR3. V was clipped by 5 bases and J by 4 bases; unmatched bases: 9.